This T cell receptor (beta chain) was obtained from a study of shared clonotypes between healthy human individuals. The CDR3 sequence is 11 residues long. Germline V gene data show CDR1 as DFQATT and CDR2 as SNEGSKA (reference sequence). This clone was seen a single time. At one end, the junction sequence differs from germline, possibly due to a read error. Sequencing used immunoSEQ multiplex PCR; TCRdb keeps in-frame clones, though not all of them. The sample lists approximately 1.5 million clones, about 98.5% occurring once. The rearrangement joins TRBV20-1 to TRBJ2-7; D is ambiguous. Specimen: naive CD4+ T cells sorted from blood. As for subset: CD45RA+ positively selected. This receptor was identified in a man aged 25 to 40 in good health. The CDR3 reads CSARAVGRSRF. Here the CDR3 DNA reads TGCAGTGCTAGGGCAGTTGGAAGGTCGAGGTTC.